This T cell receptor beta chain was retrieved from a study of T cells after yellow fever vaccination. TCRdb reprocessed the 5' RACE reads with MiXCR, giving one entry per CDR3 protein. The data contain 500,000 to 650,000 distinct CDR3 sequences, roughly 13% of them singletons. Here the sequenced sample was PBMCs, taken on the day of the yellow fever booster vaccination. The receptor was derived from a man younger than 45 who received the YFV17D yellow fever vaccine.

This CDR3 is CASSFLPVNEKLFF. CDR3 nucleotides: TGTGCCAGCAGTTTTTTGCCAGTCAATGAAAAACTGTTTTTT. The gene calls are TRBV28 and TRBJ1-4; D is undetermined. Germline CDR1 is MDHEN and CDR2 is SYDVKM. Trimming shortened V by 3 bases and J by 5 bases, and 10 bases separated the two germline ends. This CDR3 contains 14 residues.